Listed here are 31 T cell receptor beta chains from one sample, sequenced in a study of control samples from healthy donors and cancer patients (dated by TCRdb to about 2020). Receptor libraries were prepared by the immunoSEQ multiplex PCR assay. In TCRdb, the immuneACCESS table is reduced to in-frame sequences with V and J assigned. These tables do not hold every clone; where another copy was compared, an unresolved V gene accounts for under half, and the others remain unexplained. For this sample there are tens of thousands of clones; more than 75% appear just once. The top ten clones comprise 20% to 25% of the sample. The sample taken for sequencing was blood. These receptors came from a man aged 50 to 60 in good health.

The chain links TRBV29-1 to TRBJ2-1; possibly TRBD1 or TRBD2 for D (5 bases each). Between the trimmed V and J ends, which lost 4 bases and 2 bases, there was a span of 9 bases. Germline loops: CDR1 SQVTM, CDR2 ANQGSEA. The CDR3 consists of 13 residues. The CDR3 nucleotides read TGCAGCGTTGGTTGGGGACCCTACAATGAGCAGTTCTTC. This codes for CSVGWGPYNEQFF.

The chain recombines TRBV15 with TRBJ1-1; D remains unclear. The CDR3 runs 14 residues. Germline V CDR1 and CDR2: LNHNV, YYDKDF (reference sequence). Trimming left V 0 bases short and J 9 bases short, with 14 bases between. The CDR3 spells CATSREGLLGKAFF. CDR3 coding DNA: TGTGCCACCAGCAGAGAGGGTTTACTGGGTAAAGCTTTCTTT.

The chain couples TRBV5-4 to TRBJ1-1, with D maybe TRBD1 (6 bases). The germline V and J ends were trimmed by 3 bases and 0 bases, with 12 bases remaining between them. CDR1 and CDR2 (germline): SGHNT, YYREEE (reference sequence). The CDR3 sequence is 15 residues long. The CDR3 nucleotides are TGTGCCAGCAGCTCACAGGGTTTTATGAACACTGAAGCTTTCTTT. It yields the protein CASSSQGFMNTEAFF.

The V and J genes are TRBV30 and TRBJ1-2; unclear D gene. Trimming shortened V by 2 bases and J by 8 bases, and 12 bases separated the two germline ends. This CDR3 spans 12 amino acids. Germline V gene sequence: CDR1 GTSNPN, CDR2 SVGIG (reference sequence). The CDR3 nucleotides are TGTGCCTGGAGTTTACCCACTCACGGCTACACCTTC. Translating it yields CAWSLPTHGYTF.

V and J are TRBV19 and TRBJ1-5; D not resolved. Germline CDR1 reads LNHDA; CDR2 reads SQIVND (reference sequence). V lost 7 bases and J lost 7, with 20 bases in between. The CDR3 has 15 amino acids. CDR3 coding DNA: TGTGCCAGTAAAGTTTACTCGGGCGGTTGGCAGCCCCAGCATTTT. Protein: CASKVYSGGWQPQHF. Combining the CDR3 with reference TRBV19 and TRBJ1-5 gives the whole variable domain DGGITQSPKYLFRKEGQNVTLSCEQNLNHDAMYWYRQDPGQGLRLIYYSQIVNDFQKGDIAEGYSVSREKKESFPLTVTSAQKNPTAFYLCASKVYSGGWQPQHFGDGTRLSIL.

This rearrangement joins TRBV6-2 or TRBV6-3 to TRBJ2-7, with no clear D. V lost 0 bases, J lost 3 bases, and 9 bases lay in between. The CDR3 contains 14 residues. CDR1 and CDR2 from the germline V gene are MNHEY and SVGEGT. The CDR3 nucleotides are TGTGCCAGCAGTTACTCAGGGAACCTCTACGAGCAGTACTTC. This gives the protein CASSYSGNLYEQYF.

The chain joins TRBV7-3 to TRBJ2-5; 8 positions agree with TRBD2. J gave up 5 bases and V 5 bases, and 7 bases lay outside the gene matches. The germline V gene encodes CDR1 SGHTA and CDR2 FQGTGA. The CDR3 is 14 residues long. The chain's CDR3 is CASSRGGSEETQYF. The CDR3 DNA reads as TGTGCCAGCAGCCGGGGGGGATCCGAGGAGACCCAGTACTTC.

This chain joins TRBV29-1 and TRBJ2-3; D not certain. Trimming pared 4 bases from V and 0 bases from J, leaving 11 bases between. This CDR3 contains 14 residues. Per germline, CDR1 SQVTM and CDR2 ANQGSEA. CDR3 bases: TGCAGCGTTGGGCCAGCTACTAGCACAGATACGCAGTATTTT. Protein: CSVGPATSTDTQYF.

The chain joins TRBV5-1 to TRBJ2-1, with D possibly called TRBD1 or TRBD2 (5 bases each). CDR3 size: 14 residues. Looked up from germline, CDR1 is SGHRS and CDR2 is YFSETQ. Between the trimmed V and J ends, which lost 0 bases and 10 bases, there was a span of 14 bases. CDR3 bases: TGCGCCAGCAGCTTGGACACTAGAAAGGGGGAGCAGTTCTTC. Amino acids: CASSLDTRKGEQFF.

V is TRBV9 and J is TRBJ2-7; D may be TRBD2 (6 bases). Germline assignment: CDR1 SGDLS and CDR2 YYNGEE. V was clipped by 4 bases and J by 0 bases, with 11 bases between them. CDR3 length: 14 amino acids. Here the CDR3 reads CASSLGGPSYEQYF. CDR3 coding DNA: TGTGCCAGCAGCCTGGGGGGACCCTCCTACGAGCAGTACTTC.

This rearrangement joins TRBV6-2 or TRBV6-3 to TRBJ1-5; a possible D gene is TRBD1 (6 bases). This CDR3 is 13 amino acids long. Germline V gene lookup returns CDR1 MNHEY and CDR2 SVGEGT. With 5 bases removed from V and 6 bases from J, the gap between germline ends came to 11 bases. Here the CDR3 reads CASSTGWGQPQHF. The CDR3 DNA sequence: TGTGCCAGCAGTACAGGGTGGGGTCAGCCCCAGCATTTT.

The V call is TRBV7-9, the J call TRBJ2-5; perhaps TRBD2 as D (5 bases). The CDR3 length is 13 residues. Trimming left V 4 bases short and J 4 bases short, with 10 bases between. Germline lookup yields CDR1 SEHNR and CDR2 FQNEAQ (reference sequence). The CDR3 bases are TGTGCCAGCAGCTCCGGACTTTTAGAGACCCAGTACTTC. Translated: CASSSGLLETQYF.

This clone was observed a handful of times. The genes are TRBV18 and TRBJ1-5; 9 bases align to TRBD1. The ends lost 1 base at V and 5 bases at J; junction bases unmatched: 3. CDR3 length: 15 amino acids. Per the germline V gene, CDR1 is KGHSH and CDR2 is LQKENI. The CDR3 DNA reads TGTGCCAGCTCACCACGGGGACAGGGCTATCAGCCCCAGCATTTT. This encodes CASSPRGQGYQPQHF.

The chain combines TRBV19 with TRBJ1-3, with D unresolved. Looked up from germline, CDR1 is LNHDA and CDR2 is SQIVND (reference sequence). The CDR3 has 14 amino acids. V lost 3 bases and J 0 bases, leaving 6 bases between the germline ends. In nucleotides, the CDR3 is TGTGCCAGTAGTATTCAGGTCTCTGGAAACACCATATATTTT. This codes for CASSIQVSGNTIYF.

The CDR3 bases are TGTGCCAGCAGCGGGCACAGCTATGGCTACACCTTC. This sequence encodes CASSGHSYGYTF. The chain is built from TRBV9 and TRBJ1-2; D is ambiguous. The CDR3 is 12 residues long. V lost 3 bases to trimming and J lost 4 bases, with 7 bases between them. Per germline, CDR1 SGDLS and CDR2 YYNGEE.

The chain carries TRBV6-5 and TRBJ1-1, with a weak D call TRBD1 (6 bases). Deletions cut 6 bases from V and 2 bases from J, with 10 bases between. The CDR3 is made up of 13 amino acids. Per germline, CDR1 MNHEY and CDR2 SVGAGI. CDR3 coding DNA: TGTGCCAGCAGGGTACAGGGAAACACTGAAGCTTTCTTT. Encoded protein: CASRVQGNTEAFF.

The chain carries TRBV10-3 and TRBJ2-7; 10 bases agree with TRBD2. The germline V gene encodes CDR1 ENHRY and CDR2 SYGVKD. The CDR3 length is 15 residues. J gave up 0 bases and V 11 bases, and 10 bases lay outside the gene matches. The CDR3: CASGRAGGVSYEQYF. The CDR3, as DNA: TGTGCCTCAGGGCGAGCGGGAGGGGTCTCCTACGAGCAGTACTTC.

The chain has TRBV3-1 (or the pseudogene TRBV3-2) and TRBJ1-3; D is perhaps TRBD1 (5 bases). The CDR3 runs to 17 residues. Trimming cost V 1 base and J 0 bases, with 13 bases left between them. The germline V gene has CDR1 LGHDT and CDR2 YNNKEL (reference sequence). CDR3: CASSQVGTLSSGNTIYF. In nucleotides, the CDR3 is TGTGCCAGCAGCCAAGTGGGGACTCTAAGCTCTGGAAACACCATATATTTT.

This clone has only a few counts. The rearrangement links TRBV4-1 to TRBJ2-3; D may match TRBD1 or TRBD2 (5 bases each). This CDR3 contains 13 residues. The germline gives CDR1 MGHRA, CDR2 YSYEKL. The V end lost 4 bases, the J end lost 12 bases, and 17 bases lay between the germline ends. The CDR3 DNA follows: TGCGCCAGCAGCCGAGATCCCGGGGCAGACCAGTATTTT. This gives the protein CASSRDPGADQYF.

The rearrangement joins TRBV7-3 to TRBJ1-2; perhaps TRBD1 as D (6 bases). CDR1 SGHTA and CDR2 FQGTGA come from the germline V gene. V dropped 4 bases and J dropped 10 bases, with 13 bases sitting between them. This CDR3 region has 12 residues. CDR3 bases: TGTGCCAGCAGCTCCCGGGAGGGGGACTACACCTTC. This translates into CASSSREGDYTF.

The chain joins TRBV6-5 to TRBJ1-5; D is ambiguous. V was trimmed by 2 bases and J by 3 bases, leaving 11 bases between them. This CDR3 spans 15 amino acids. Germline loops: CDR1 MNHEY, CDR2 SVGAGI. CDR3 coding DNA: TGTGCCAGCAGTTACGCCCCGGGGTTCAATCAGCCCCAGCATTTT. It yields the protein CASSYAPGFNQPQHF.

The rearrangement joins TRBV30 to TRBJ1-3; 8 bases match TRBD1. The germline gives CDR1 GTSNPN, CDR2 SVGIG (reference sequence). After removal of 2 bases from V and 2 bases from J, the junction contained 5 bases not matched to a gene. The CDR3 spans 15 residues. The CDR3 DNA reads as TGTGCCTGGAGTTTACTCAGGGGGCCTGGAAACACCATATATTTT. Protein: CAWSLLRGPGNTIYF.

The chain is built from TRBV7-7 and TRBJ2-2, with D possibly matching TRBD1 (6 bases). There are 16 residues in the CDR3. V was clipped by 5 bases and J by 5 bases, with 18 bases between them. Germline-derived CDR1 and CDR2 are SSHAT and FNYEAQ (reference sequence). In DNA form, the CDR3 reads TGTGCCAGCAGCCCCGACCGTGTGGGGGCAACCGGGGAGCTGTTTTTT. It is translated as CASSPDRVGATGELFF.

The CDR3 nucleotides read TGTGCCAGCAGCTCGGGTCGTTATTCCTACGAGCAGTACTTC. This encodes CASSSGRYSYEQYF. The chain is built from TRBV11-2 and TRBJ2-7; D gene uncertain. This CDR3 has 14 amino acids. Germline V gene data show CDR1 as SGHAT and CDR2 as FQNNGV. The V gene lost 4 bases and the J gene lost 1 base, with 11 bases spanning the gap. Together with reference TRBV11-2 and TRBJ2-7, the CDR3 gives the full variable domain: EAGVAQSPRYKIIEKRQSVAFWCNPISGHATLYWYQQILGQGPKLLIQFQNNGVVDDSQLPKDRFSAERLKGVDSTLKIQPAKLEDSAVYLCASSSGRYSYEQYFGPGTRLTVT.

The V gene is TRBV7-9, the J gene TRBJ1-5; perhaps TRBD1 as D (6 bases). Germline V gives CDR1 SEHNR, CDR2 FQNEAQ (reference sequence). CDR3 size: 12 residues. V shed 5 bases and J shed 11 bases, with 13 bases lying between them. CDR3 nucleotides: TGTGCCAGCAGCCAAACAGGGTGGGCCCAGCATTTT. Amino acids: CASSQTGWAQHF.

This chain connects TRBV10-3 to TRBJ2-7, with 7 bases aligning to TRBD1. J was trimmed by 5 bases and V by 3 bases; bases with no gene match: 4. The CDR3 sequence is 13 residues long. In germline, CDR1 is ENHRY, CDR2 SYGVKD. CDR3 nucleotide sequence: TGTGCCATCAGTGAAGGGGGCACTCACGAGCAGTACGTC. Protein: CAISEGGTHEQYV.

The CDR3 loop reads CASSRDSLSNQPQHF. For the CDR3, the DNA is TGTGCCAGCTCTCGGGACAGCCTTAGCAATCAGCCCCAGCATTTT. This rearrangement joins TRBV18 to TRBJ1-5; 7 bases line up with TRBD1. Looked up from germline, CDR1 is KGHSH and CDR2 is LQKENI. V trimming: 6 bases; J trimming: 0 bases; junction bases outside the gene matches: 5. This CDR3 comprises 15 residues.

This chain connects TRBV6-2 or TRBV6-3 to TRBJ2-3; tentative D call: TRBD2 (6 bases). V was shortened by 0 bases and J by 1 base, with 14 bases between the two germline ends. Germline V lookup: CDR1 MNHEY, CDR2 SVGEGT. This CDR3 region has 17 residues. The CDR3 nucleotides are TGTGCCAGCAGTTACTCTGCCTTGGCTAGCGGCACAGATACGCAGTATTTT. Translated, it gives CASSYSALASGTDTQYF.

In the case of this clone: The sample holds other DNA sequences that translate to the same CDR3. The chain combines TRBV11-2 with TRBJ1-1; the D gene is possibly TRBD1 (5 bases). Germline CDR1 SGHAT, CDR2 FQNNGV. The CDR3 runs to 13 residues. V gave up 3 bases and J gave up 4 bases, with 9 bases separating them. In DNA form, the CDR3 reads TGTGCCAGCAGCTTCGGGGGGACCACTGAAGCTTTCTTT. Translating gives CASSFGGTTEAFF.

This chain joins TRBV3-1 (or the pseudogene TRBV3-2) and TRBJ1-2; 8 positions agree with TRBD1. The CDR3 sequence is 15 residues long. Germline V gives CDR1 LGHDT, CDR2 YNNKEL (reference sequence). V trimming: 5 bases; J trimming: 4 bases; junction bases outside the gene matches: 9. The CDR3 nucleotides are TGTGCCAGCAGCTTCCGGACAGGGAAAAGCTATGGCTACACCTTC. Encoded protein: CASSFRTGKSYGYTF.

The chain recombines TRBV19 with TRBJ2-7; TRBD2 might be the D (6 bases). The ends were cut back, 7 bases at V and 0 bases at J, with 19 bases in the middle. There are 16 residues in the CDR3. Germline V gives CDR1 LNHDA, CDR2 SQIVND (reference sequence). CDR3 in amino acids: CASTPSWASVSYEQYF. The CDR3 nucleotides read TGTGCCAGTACCCCCTCTTGGGCTAGCGTCTCCTACGAGCAGTACTTC.